Listed here is a single T cell receptor (beta chain). Its antigen is currently unknown. This sample stems from a study of shared clonotypes between healthy human individuals. Generated by immunoSEQ multiplex PCR, the TCRdb table keeps only in-frame clones and is missing some. Of 2,500,000 or so clones detected, 80% to 95% appear once; the ten largest clones hold about 0.38%. Trimming cost V 5 bases and J 9 bases; bases outside gene matches: 8. Looked up from germline, CDR1 is MNHNS and CDR2 is SASEGT. CDR3 length: 15 residues. General observations from the study: Memory subsets generally showed smaller estimated richness than naive subsets did.

V usage is TRBV6-1 and J usage is TRBJ2-1; TRBD2 matches 12 bases. The clonotype was recovered from a man between 18 and 35 years old in good health. Some clones in this sample may be carry-over from other donors' samples. The sequencing input was naive CD4+ T cells from PBMCs. Specified subset: CD45RA+ positively selected. CDR3 nucleotide sequence: TGTGCCAGCAGTCCTAGCGGGAGGGTATCAGGTGAGCAGTTCTTC. This encodes CASSPSGRVSGEQFF.